These 8 T cell receptor beta chains were all obtained from the same sample, sequenced in a study of cytomegalovirus exposure and HLA in healthy donors. 13 Jbeta primers and 60 Vbeta primers were used for the PCR. TCRdb keeps only in-frame clones here, not all; method: immunoSEQ multiplex PCR. The repertoire has more than 95,000 clones, under 12% of them found once; the top ten carry approximately 4.5%. The sequencing sample was made of PBMCs. Receptors were obtained from a woman in her late teens or twenties in good health and CMV-seropositive.

J is TRBJ1-3 and V is TRBV28; 11 nucleotides agree with TRBD1. The ends lost 4 bases at V and 3 bases at J; junction bases unmatched: 5. The CDR3 contains 16 residues. CDR1 is MDHEN, CDR2 SYDVKM, per germline. The DNA for the CDR3 is TGTGCCAGCAGTTGGACAGGGGGCTACCGTGGAAACACCATATATTTT. As protein: CASSWTGGYRGNTIYF.

This clone was detected only a few times. The chain uses TRBV30 and TRBJ1-2, with a possible D match to TRBD1 (6 bases). Between the trimmed V and J ends, which lost 3 bases and 8 bases, there was a span of 22 bases. The CDR3 contains 15 residues. Germline V CDR1 and CDR2: GTSNPN, SVGIG (reference sequence). CDR3 in DNA: TGTGCCTGGAGGAGCAGGGGAGACATTCACGGAGGCTACACCTTC. It translates to CAWRSRGDIHGGYTF.

The chain employs TRBV20-1 and TRBJ2-1; D not resolved. The CDR3 consists of 10 residues. V was clipped by 4 bases and J by 5 bases, with 3 bases between them. Looked up from germline, CDR1 is DFQATT and CDR2 is SNEGSKA (reference sequence). Written as DNA, the CDR3 is TGCAGTGCTATCAACAATGAGCAGTTCTTC. Amino acids: CSAINNEQFF.

This clone was recorded a few times. The rearrangement uses TRBV5-1 and TRBJ2-6; D unclear. The CDR3 covers 14 residues. V gave up 4 bases and J gave up 0 bases, with 5 bases separating them. Germline lookup yields CDR1 SGHRS and CDR2 YFSETQ. The CDR3 sequence is CASSVYSGANVLTF. CDR3 nucleotides: TGCGCCAGCAGCGTATACTCTGGGGCCAACGTCCTGACTTTC.

This clone has more than one count but fewer than ten. This chain joins TRBV30 and TRBJ1-6; 8 bases match TRBD1. Germline V gene lookup returns CDR1 GTSNPN and CDR2 SVGIG (reference sequence). The trim removed 4 bases at V and 9 bases at J, leaving 5 bases unmatched. The CDR3 has 13 residues. CDR3 region: CAWTGTGSSPLHF. The CDR3 DNA is TGTGCCTGGACCGGGACAGGCAGTTCACCCCTCCACTTT.

There are a few counts of this clone. This chain joins TRBV7-9 and TRBJ1-5; D gene unclear. The V gene's germline CDR1 is SEHNR and CDR2 FQNEAQ (reference sequence). This CDR3 has 14 amino acids. V shed 1 base and J shed 3 bases, with 7 bases lying between them. CDR3 region: CASSLDRFNQPQHF. CDR3 in DNA: TGTGCCAGCAGCTTAGACAGATTCAATCAGCCCCAGCATTTT.

The chain carries TRBV30 and TRBJ2-3; D perhaps matches TRBD1 (6 bases). Trimming shortened V by 1 base and J by 2 bases, and 10 bases separated the two germline ends. The germline V gene has CDR1 GTSNPN and CDR2 SVGIG (reference sequence). CDR3 length equals 14 residues. Here the CDR3 DNA reads TGTGCCTGGAGTGGGGGGCGAGACACAGATACGCAGTATTTT. Residues: CAWSGGRDTDTQYF.

This clone has only a few counts. The chain has TRBV7-9 and TRBJ2-5; TRBD2 aligns across 12 bases. The CDR3 contains 15 residues. Losses at the gene ends were 5 bases for V and 5 bases for J; bases not matched to a gene: 6. From germline, CDR1 is SEHNR and CDR2 FQNEAQ (reference sequence). This CDR3 is CASSARLAGEETQYF. In DNA, the CDR3 is TGTGCCAGCAGCGCAAGACTAGCGGGAGAGGAGACCCAGTACTTC.